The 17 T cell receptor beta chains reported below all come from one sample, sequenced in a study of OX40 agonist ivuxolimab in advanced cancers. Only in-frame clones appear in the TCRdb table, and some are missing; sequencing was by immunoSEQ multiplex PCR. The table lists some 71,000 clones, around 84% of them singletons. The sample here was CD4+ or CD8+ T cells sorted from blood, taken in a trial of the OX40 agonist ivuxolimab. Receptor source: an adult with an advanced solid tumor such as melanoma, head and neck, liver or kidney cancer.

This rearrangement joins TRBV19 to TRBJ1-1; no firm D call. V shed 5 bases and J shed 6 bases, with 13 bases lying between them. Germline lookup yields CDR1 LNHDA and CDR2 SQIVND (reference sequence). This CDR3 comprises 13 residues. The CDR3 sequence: CASSVGGFAEAFF. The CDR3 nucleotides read TGTGCCAGTAGTGTAGGAGGGTTCGCTGAAGCTTTCTTT.

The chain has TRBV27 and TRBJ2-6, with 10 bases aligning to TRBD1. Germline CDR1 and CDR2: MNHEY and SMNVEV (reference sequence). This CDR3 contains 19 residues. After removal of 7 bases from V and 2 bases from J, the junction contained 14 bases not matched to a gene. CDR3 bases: TGTGCCAGCACCTCCCTAAGAGGGACAGGGGAAGCTGGGGCCAACGTCCTGACTTTC. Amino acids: CASTSLRGTGEAGANVLTF.

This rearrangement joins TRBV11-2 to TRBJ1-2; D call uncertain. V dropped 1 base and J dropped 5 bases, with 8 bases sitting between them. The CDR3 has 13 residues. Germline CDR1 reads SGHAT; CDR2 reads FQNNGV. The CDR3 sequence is CASSLGQVYGYTF. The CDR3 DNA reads TGTGCCAGCAGCTTAGGGCAGGTTTATGGCTACACCTTC.

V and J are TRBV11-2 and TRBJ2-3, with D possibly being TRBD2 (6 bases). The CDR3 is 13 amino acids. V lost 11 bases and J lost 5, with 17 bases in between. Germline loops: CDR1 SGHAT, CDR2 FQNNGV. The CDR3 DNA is TGTGCCTCGTCTCGGGGGAGAGGAGATACGCAGTATTTT. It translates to CASSRGRGDTQYF.

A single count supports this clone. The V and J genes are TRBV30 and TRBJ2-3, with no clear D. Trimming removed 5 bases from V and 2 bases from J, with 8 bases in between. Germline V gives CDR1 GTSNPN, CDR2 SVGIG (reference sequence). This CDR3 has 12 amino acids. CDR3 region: CAWAFTTDTQYF. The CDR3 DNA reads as TGTGCCTGGGCCTTCACCACAGATACGCAGTATTTT.

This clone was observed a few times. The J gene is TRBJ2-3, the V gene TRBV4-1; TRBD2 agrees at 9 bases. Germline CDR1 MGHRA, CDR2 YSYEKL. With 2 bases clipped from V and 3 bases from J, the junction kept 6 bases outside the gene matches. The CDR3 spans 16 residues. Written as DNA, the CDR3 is TGCGCCAGCAGCCAATCGGCGGGAGGGCGGACAGATACGCAGTATTTT. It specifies CASSQSAGGRTDTQYF.

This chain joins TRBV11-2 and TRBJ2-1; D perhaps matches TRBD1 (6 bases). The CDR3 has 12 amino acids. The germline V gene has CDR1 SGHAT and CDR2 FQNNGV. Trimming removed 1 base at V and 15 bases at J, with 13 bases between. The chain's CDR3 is CASSLVPGDPFF. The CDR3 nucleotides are TGTGCCAGCAGCTTAGTACCAGGGGATCCGTTCTTC.

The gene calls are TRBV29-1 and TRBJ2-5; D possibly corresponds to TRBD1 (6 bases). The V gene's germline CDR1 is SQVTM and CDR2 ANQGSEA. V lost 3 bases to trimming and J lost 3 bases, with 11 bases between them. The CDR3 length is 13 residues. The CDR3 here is CSVEFTGKETQYF. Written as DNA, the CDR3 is TGCAGCGTTGAGTTCACAGGGAAAGAGACCCAGTACTTC.

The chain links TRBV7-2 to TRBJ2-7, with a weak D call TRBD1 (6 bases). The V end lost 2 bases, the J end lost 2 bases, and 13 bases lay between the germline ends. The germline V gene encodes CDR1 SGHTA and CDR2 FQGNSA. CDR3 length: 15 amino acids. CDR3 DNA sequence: TGTGCCAGCAGCTTATTACAGGGTATCGCCTACGAGCAGTACTTC. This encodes CASSLLQGIAYEQYF.

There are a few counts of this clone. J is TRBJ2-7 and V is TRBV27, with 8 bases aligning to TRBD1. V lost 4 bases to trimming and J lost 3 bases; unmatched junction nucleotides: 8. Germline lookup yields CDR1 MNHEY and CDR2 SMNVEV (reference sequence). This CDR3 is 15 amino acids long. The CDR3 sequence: CASSSFGTGSYEQYF. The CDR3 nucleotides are TGTGCCAGCAGTTCGTTCGGGACAGGTAGCTACGAGCAGTACTTC.

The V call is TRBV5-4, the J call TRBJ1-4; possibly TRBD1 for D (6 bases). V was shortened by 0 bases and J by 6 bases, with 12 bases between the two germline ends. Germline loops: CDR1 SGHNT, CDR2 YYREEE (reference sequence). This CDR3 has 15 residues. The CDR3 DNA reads TGTGCCAGCAGCTTGGAGGGGGGGGCTTATGAAAAACTGTTTTTT. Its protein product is CASSLEGGAYEKLFF.

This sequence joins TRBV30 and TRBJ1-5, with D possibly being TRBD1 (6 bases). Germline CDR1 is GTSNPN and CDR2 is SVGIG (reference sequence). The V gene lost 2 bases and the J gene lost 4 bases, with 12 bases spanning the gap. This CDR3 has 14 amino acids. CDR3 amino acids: CAWSFGGGNQPQHF. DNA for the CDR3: TGTGCCTGGAGTTTTGGAGGGGGGAATCAGCCCCAGCATTTT.

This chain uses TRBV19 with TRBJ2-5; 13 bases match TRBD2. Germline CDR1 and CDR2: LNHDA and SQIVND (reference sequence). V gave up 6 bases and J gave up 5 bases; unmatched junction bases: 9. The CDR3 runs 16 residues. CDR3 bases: TGTGCCAGTAGATTGACTAGCGGGGGGTTGGGGGAGACCCAGTACTTC. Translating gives CASRLTSGGLGETQYF.

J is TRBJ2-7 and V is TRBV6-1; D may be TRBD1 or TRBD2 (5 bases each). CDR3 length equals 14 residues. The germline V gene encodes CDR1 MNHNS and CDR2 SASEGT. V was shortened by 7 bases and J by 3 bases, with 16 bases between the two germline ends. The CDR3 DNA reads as TGTGCCAGCATCCTCCGGGACGGATTCTACGAGCAGTACTTC. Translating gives CASILRDGFYEQYF.

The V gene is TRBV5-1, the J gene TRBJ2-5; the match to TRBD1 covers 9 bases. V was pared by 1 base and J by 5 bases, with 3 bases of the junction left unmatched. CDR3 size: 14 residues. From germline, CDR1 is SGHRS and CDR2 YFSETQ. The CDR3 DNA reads TGCGCCAGCAGCTTGTATGGACAGGGGGAGACCCAGTACTTC. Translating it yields CASSLYGQGETQYF.

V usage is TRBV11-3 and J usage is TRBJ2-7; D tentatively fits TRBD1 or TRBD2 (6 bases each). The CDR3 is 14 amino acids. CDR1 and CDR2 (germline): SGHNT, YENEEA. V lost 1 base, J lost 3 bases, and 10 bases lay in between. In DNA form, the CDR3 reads TGTGCCAGCAGCTTAGGGGGGGCGAACTACGAGCAGTACTTC. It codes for CASSLGGANYEQYF. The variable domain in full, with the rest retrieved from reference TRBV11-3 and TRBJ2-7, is EAGVVQSPRYKIIEKKQPVAFWCNPISGHNTLYWYLQNLGQGPELLIRYENEEAVDDSQLPKDRFSAERLKGVDSTLKIQPAELGDSAVYLCASSLGGANYEQYFGPGTRLTVT.

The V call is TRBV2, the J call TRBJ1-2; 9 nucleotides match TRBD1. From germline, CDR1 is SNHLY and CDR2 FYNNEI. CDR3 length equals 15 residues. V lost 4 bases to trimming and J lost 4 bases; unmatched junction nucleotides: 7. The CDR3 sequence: CASSVRDREGYGYTF. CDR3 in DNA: TGTGCCAGCAGTGTAAGGGACAGGGAAGGCTATGGCTACACCTTC.